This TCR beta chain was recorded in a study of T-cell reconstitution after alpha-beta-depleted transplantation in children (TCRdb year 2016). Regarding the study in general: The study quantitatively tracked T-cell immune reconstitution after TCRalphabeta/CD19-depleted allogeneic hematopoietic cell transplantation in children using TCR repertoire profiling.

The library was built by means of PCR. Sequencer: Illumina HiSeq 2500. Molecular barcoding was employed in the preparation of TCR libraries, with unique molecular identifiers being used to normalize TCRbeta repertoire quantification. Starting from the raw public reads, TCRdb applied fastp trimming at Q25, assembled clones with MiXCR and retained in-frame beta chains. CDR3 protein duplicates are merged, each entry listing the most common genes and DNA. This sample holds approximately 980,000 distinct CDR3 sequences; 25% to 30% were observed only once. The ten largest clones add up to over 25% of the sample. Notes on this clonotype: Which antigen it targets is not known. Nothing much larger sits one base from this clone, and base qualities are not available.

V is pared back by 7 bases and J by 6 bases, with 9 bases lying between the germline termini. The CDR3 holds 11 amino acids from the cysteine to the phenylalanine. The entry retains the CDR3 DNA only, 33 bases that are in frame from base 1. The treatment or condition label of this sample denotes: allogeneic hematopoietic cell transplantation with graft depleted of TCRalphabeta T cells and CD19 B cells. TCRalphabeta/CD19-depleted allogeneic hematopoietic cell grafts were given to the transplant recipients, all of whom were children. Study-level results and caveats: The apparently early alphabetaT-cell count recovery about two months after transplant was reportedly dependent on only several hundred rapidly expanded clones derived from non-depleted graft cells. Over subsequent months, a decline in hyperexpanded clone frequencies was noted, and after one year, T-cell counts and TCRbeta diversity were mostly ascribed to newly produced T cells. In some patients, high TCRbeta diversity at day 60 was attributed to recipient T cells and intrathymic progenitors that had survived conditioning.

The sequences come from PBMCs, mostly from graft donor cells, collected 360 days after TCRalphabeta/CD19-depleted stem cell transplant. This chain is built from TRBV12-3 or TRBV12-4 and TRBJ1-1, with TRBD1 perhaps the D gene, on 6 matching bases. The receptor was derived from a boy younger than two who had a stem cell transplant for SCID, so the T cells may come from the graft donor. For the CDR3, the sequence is CASTGVAEAFF. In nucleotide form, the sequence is TGTGCCAGCACAGGGGTCGCTGAAGCTTTCTTT.